One sample yielded the 5 T cell receptor beta chains listed below, sequenced in a study of OX40 agonist ivuxolimab in advanced cancers. Measured with immunoSEQ multiplex PCR; TCRdb has only the in-frame clones, and not every one. The top ten clones hold about 0.52% of a sample with 77,000 or so clones, over 70% of them seen once. Sequencing used CD4+ or CD8+ T cells sorted from blood, obtained in a trial of the OX40 agonist ivuxolimab. The receptor source for this set is an adult with an advanced solid tumor such as melanoma, head and neck, liver or kidney cancer.

This chain connects TRBV21-1 to TRBJ1-2. TRBV21-1 is labeled a pseudogene. The CDR3 sequence is 12 residues long. The CDR3, as DNA: TGTGCCAGCCCAGACTCTAACTATGGCTACACCTTC. It translates to CASPDSNYGYTF.

The chain joins TRBV6-5 to TRBJ2-5; possible D gene TRBD2, 5 bases. Trimming left V 6 bases short and J 0 bases short, with 8 bases between. The CDR3 length is 13 residues. The germline V gene encodes CDR1 MNHEY and CDR2 SVGAGI. The chain's CDR3 is CASSQDYQETQYF. In nucleotides, the CDR3 is TGTGCCAGCAGCCAGGACTACCAAGAGACCCAGTACTTC.

This clone was recorded a few times. This sequence joins TRBV5-5 and TRBJ1-1, with TRBD1 matching over 9 bases. The CDR3 covers 16 residues. Unmatched junction bases numbered 10, after V lost 4 bases and J lost 3 bases. CDR1 SGHKS and CDR2 YYEKEE come from the germline V gene (reference sequence). CDR3 nucleotides: TGTGCCAGCAGCCCTACCCCGGGACAGGGCTACACTGAAGCTTTCTTT. This translates into CASSPTPGQGYTEAFF.

The genes are TRBV10-2 and TRBJ1-3; 7 bases line up with TRBD1. The CDR3 is 15 amino acids. Germline loops: CDR1 WSHSY, CDR2 SAAADI. The V segment lost 5 bases and the J segment 0 bases; nucleotides outside the gene matches: 4. CDR3 sequence (DNA): TGCGCCAGCAGTAGGGGGCCGAGCTCTGGAAACACCATATATTTT. This codes for CASSRGPSSGNTIYF.

This chain links TRBV18 with TRBJ2-7, with 13 bases that match TRBD2. In germline, CDR1 is KGHSH, CDR2 LQKENI. The trim removed 0 bases at V and 2 bases at J, leaving 4 bases unmatched. The CDR3 spans 17 residues. CDR3 amino acids: CASSPPGLAGDPYEQYF. DNA of the CDR3: TGTGCCAGCTCACCACCCGGACTAGCGGGGGACCCCTACGAGCAGTACTTC.